This T cell receptor (beta chain) was identified in a study of molecular identifiers for immune sequencing clone quantification. TCRdb independently ran MiXCR on the PCR reads; one entry per CDR3 protein. The sample yields about 640,000 distinct CDR3 sequences, 15% to 20% seen once. The CDR3 spans 13 residues. The V segment lost 4 bases and the J segment 3 bases; nucleotides outside the gene matches: 2. Germline V CDR1 and CDR2: SEHNR, FQNEAQ (reference sequence). At least ten counts were recorded for this clonotype. This rearrangement joins TRBV7-9 to TRBJ1-1; TRBD1 matches at 7 bases. Input material: naive CD8+ T cells from blood, with Jurkat cell RNA spiked in. As to subset: FACS-sorted CD8+CD4-CCR7+CD45RA+ naive T cells. The receptor comes from a human donor in good health. Some libraries in this study had Jurkat cell RNA spiked in. The CDR3 nucleotides are TGTGCCAGCAGCTCAGACAGGGACACTGAAGCTTTCTTT. Translating it yields CASSSDRDTEAFF.